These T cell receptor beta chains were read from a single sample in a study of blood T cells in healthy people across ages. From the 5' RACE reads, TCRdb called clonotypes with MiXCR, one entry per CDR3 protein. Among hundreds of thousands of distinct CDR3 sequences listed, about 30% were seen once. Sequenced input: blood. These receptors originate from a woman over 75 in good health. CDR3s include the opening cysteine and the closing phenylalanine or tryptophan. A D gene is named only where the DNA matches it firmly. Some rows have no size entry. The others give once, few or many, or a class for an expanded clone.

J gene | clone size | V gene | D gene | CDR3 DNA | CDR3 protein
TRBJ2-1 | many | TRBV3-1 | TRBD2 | TGTGCCAGCAGCCACCGAGCGGGGGAACAGGGGCAGTTCTTC | CASSHRAGEQGQFF
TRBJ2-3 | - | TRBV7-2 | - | TGTGCCAGCACCCCCGGGGCCCTCACAGATACGCAGTATTTT | CASTPGALTDTQYF
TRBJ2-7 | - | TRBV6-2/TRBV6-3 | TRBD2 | TGTGCCAGCAGTTACCCTAGCGGCTCCTACGAGCAGTACTTC | CASSYPSGSYEQYF
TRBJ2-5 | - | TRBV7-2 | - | TGTGCCAGCAGCCCGAGGAGCAGCTGGCAAGAGACCCAGTACTTC | CASSPRSSWQETQYF
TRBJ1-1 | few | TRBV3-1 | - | TGTGCCAGCAGCCAAGACAGGGTAGTTGCTTTCTTT | CASSQDRVVAFF
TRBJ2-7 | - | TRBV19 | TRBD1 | TGTGCCAGTAGTGGTACGAACAGGGGCCGCTCCTACGAGCAGTACTTC | CASSGTNRGRSYEQYF
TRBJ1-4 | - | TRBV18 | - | TGTGCCAGCTCACCCGCCGGACAGACTAATGAAAAACTGTTTTTT | CASSPAGQTNEKLFF
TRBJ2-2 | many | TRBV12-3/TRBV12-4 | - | TGTGCCAGCAGTCCCCCGGGACCTACGAACACCGGGGAGCTGTTTTTT | CASSPPGPTNTGELFF
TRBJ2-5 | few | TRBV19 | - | TGTGCCAGTAGTCAATGGTCAGGGATCCAAGAGACCCAGTACTTC | CASSQWSGIQETQYF
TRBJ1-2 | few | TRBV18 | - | TGTGCCAGCTCACGACTCCCGGACAGCTACTTTTCTATCACCTTC | CASSRLPDSYFSITF